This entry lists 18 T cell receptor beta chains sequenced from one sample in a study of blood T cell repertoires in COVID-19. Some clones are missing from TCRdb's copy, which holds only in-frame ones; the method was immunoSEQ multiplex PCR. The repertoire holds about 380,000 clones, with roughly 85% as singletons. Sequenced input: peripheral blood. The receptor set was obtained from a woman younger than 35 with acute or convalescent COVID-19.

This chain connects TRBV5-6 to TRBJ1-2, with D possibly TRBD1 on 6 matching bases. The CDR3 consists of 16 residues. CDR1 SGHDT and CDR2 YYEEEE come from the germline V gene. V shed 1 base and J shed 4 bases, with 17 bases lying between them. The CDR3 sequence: CASSLRGAGLSYGYTF. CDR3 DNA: TGTGCCAGCAGCTTGCGGGGGGCCGGCTTAAGCTATGGCTACACCTTC.

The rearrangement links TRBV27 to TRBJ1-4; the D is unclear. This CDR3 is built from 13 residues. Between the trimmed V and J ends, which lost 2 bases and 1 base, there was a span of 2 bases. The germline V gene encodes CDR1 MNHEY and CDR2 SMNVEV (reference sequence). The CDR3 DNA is TGTGCCAGCAGTTTACTAACTAATGAAAAACTGTTTTTT. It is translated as CASSLLTNEKLFF.

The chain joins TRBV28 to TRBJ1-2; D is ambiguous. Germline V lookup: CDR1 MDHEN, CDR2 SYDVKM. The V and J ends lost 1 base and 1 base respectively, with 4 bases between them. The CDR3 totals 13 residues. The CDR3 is CASSLYSNYGYTF. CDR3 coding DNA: TGTGCCAGCAGTTTATACAGTAACTATGGCTACACCTTC.

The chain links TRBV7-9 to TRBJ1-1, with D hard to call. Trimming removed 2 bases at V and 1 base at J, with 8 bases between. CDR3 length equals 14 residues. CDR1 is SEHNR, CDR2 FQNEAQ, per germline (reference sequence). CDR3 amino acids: CASSLREGNTEAFF. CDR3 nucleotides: TGTGCCAGCAGCTTACGGGAGGGGAACACTGAAGCTTTCTTT. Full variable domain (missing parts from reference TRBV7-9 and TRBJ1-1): DTGVSQNPRHKITKRGQNVTFRCDPISEHNRLYWYRQTLGQGPEFLTYFQNEAQLEKSRLLSDRFSAERPKGSFSTLEIQRTEQGDSAMYLCASSLREGNTEAFFGQGTRLTVV.

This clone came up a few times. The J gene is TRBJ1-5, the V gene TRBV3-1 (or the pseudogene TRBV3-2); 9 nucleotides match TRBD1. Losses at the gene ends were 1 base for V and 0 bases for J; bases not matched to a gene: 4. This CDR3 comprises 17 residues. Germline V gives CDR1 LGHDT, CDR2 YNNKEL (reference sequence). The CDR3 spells CASSQGTGVYSNQPQHF. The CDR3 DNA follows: TGTGCCAGCAGCCAAGGGACAGGGGTCTATAGCAATCAGCCCCAGCATTTT.

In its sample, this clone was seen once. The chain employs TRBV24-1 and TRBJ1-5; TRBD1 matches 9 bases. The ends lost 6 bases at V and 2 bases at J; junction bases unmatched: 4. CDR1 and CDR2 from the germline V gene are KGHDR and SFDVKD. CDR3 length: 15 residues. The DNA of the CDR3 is TGTGCCACCAGTTATCGGGACAGGGGCAATCAGCCCCAGCATTTT. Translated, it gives CATSYRDRGNQPQHF.

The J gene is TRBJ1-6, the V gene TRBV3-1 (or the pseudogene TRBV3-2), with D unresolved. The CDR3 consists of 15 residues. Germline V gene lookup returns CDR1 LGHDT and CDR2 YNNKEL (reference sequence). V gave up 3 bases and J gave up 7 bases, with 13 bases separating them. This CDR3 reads CASSHAGVPNSPLHF. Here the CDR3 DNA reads TGTGCCAGCAGCCATGCCGGGGTGCCCAATTCACCCCTCCACTTT.

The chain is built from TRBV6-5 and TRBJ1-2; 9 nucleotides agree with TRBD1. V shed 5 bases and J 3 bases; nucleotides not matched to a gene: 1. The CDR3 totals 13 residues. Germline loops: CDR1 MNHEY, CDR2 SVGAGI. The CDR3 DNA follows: TGTGCCAGCAGTCGACAGGGGGACTATGGCTACACCTTC. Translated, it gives CASSRQGDYGYTF.

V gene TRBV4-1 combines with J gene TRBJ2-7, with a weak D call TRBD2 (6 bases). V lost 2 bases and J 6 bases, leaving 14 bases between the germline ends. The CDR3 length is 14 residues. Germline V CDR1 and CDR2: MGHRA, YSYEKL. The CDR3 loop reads CASSQTRGRPEQYF. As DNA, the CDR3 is TGCGCCAGCAGCCAAACACGAGGGAGGCCCGAGCAGTACTTC.

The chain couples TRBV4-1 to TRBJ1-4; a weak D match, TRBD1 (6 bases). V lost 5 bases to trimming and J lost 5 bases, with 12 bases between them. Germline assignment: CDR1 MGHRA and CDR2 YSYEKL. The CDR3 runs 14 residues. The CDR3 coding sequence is TGCGCCAGCAGCTCGACAGGATGGAATGAAAAACTGTTTTTT. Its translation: CASSSTGWNEKLFF.

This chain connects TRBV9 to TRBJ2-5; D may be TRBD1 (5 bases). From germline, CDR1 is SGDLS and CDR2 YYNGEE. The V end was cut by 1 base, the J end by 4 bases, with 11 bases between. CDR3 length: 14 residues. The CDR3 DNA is TGTGCCAGCAGCGTACAGGGTGGCGGAGAGACCCAGTACTTC. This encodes CASSVQGGGETQYF.

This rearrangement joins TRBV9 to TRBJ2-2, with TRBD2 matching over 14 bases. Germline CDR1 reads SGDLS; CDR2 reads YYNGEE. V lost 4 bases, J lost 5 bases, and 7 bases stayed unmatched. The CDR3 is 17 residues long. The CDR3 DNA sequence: TGTGCCAGCAGCCCCCGGACTAGCGGGAGGTGGACCGGGGAGCTGTTTTTT. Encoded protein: CASSPRTSGRWTGELFF.

CDR3 bases: TGTGCCAGCAGCTTAGATGCACCGGGAGAGGAGCAGTACTTC. Its protein is CASSLDAPGEEQYF. V gene TRBV7-9 combines with J gene TRBJ2-7; TRBD2 is a possible D gene (6 bases). The CDR3 has 14 residues. The germline gives CDR1 SEHNR, CDR2 FQNEAQ (reference sequence). V shed 1 base and J shed 7 bases, with 14 bases lying between them.

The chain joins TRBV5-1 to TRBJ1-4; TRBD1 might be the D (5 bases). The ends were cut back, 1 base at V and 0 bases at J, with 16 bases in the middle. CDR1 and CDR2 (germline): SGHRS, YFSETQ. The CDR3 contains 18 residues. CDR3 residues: CASSLYSGGSATNEKLFF. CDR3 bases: TGCGCCAGCAGCTTGTATAGTGGGGGGAGCGCAACTAATGAAAAACTGTTTTTT.

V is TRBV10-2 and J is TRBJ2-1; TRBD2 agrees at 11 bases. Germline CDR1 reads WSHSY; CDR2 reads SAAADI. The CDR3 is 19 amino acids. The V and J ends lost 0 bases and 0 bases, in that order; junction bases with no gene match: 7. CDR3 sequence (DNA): TGCGCCAGCAGTGAGTCGGCAACTAGCGGGGGCGTCTCCTACAATGAGCAGTTCTTC. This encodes CASSESATSGGVSYNEQFF.

The CDR3 DNA follows: TGTGCCAGCAGTGAAGGGACAGGGGATGCCGGGGAGCTGTTTTTT. Translation: CASSEGTGDAGELFF. The chain uses TRBV6-4 and TRBJ2-2, with 10 bases fitting TRBD1. The CDR3 is 15 amino acids. CDR1 is MRHNA and CDR2 is SNTAGT in the germline V gene. The trim removed 3 bases at V and 6 bases at J, leaving 4 bases unmatched.

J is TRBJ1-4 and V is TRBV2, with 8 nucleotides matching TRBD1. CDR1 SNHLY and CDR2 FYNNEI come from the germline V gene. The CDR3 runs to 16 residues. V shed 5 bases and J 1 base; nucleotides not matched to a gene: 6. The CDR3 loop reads CASSRRTGRTNEKLFF. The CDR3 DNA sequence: TGTGCCAGCAGTCGGCGGACAGGGAGAACTAATGAAAAACTGTTTTTT.

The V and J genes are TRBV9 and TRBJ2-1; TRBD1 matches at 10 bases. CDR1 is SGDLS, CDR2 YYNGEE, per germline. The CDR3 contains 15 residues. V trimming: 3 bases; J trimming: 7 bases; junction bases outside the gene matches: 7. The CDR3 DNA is TGTGCCAGCAGCGCTGGGACAGGGGCCCAAAATGAGCAGTTCTTC. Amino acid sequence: CASSAGTGAQNEQFF.